The rows below give T cell receptor beta chains drawn from one sample of a study of blood T cells in healthy people across ages. One entry per CDR3 protein results from TCRdb running MiXCR on the 5' RACE reads. The sample has approximately 800,000 distinct CDR3 sequences, more than 20% seen once. These data also formed part of another study, on T cells of mothers and their children.

Specimen: blood. These receptors came from a boy under 18 in good health. Both conserved end residues are part of each CDR3. D genes are given only for firm matches. Expanded clones are given a class, and other clones once, few, many or no size at all.

D,V,size,J,CDR3,DNA
.,TRBV6-6,.,TRBJ1-5,CASSYSGQPQHF,TGTGCCAGCAGTTACTCGGGTCAGCCCCAGCATTTT
.,TRBV6-5,few,TRBJ2-6,CASSYRQPASGANVLTF,TGTGCCAGCAGTTACCGACAGCCAGCCTCTGGGGCCAACGTCCTGACTTTC
TRBD2,TRBV20-1,.,TRBJ2-1,CSARSYGTSGRDEQFF,TGCAGTGCTAGATCCTATGGGACTAGCGGGAGGGATGAGCAGTTCTTC
.,TRBV7-9,.,TRBJ2-2,CASSFRDTDTGELFF,TGTGCCAGCAGCTTTAGAGACACCGACACCGGGGAGCTGTTTTTT
.,TRBV7-8,.,TRBJ1-5,CASSPDGRDQPQHF,TGTGCCAGCAGCCCCGACGGGAGGGACCAGCCCCAGCATTTT
TRBD2,TRBV4-1,.,TRBJ2-3,CASSQGLAGGWDTQYF,TGCGCCAGCAGCCAAGGTCTAGCGGGGGGATGGGATACGCAGTATTTT
.,TRBV28,.,TRBJ1-1,CASSLRPGNTEAFF,TGTGCCAGCAGTTTAAGGCCAGGCAACACTGAAGCTTTCTTT
.,TRBV6-2/TRBV6-3,.,TRBJ2-5,CASSYGAPETQYF,TGTGCCAGCAGTTACGGGGCGCCGGAGACCCAGTACTTC
.,TRBV14,.,TRBJ2-7,CASSRDSNSYEQYF,TGTGCCAGCAGTCGGGACTCAAACTCCTACGAGCAGTACTTC
.,TRBV29-1,.,TRBJ1-4,CSVRKGSTNEKLFF,TGCAGCGTGAGAAAGGGGAGCACTAATGAAAAACTGTTTTTT
.,TRBV27,.,TRBJ2-7,CASSWEFPLMEQYF,TGTGCCAGCAGCTGGGAGTTTCCCCTTATGGAGCAGTACTTC
TRBD2,TRBV7-2,.,TRBJ2-7,CASSTSSGGASYEQYF,TGTGCCAGCAGCACCTCTAGCGGGGGGGCCTCCTACGAGCAGTACTTC
.,TRBV6-4,few,TRBJ2-1,CASSGGKPQFF,TGTGCCAGCAGTGGAGGCAAGCCCCAGTTCTTC
.,TRBV12-3/TRBV12-4,few,TRBJ2-5,CATAGAETQYF,TGTGCCACGGCCGGGGCCGAGACCCAGTACTTC
.,TRBV2,few,TRBJ2-1,CASRGAMRSSYNEQFF,TGTGCCAGCAGGGGGGCTATGCGGAGCTCCTACAATGAGCAGTTCTTC
.,TRBV12-3/TRBV12-4,.,TRBJ2-4,CASSRQLGNIQYF,TGTGCCAGCAGTCGACAGTTGGGAAACATTCAGTACTTC